This entry lists 18 T cell receptor beta chains sequenced from one sample in a study of cytomegalovirus exposure and HLA in healthy donors. Primers included in the PCR were 60 Vbeta and 13 Jbeta primers. Here immunoSEQ multiplex PCR was the method, and the copy in TCRdb shows in-frame clones only, minus some. This table holds approximately 210,000 clones, about four fifths found once. Material for sequencing was PBMCs. Source of these receptors: a male donor in good health and CMV-seropositive.

The chain has TRBV4-1 and TRBJ1-1, with D perhaps matching TRBD1 (6 bases). CDR1 and CDR2 from the germline V gene are MGHRA and YSYEKL. The V gene lost 5 bases and the J gene lost 7 bases, with 20 bases spanning the gap. The CDR3 sequence is 15 residues long. This CDR3 reads CASSERIPGHLEAFF. The CDR3 DNA reads as TGCGCCAGCAGCGAACGCATTCCGGGACACCTTGAAGCTTTCTTT.

This sequence joins TRBV7-3 and TRBJ1-1, with D uncertain. Germline assignment: CDR1 SGHTA and CDR2 FQGTGA. Trimming shortened V by 4 bases and J by 3 bases, and 9 bases separated the two germline ends. The CDR3 consists of 13 residues. CDR3 region: CASSSYTDTEAFF. CDR3 nucleotide sequence: TGTGCCAGCAGCTCTTATACAGACACTGAAGCTTTCTTT. Full variable domain (missing parts from reference TRBV7-3 and TRBJ1-1): GAGVSQTPSNKVTEKGKYVELRCDPISGHTALYWYRQSLGQGPEFLIYFQGTGAADDSGLPNDRFFAVRPEGSVSTLKIQRTERGDSAVYLCASSSYTDTEAFFGQGTRLTVV.

This chain connects TRBV15 to TRBJ1-1, with 9 bases fitting TRBD1. The CDR3 is made up of 15 amino acids. V shed 0 bases and J 7 bases; nucleotides not matched to a gene: 6. Germline V lookup: CDR1 LNHNV, CDR2 YYDKDF (reference sequence). The CDR3 DNA reads TGTGCCACCAGCAGAGATCCGGGGACAGGGAATGAAGCTTTCTTT. This encodes CATSRDPGTGNEAFF.

The chain employs TRBV28 and TRBJ1-2; a possible D gene is TRBD1 (5 bases). V lost 8 bases, J lost 4 bases, and 14 bases lay in between. Germline assignment: CDR1 MDHEN and CDR2 SYDVKM. The CDR3 covers 13 residues. CDR3 protein: CASGGVTLYGYTF. The DNA for the CDR3 is TGTGCCAGCGGGGGGGTAACCCTCTATGGCTACACCTTC.

This CDR3 is CSVAGTKRFF. The CDR3 DNA reads TGCAGCGTGGCGGGGACTAAGAGGTTCTTC. The V gene is TRBV29-1, the J gene TRBJ2-1; 7 bases match TRBD2. V trimming: 6 bases; J trimming: 15 bases; junction bases outside the gene matches: 8. The CDR3 loop spans 10 amino acids. The germline V gene has CDR1 SQVTM and CDR2 ANQGSEA.

The chain couples TRBV9 to TRBJ1-2; the D gene is possibly TRBD1 (6 bases). Germline assignment: CDR1 SGDLS and CDR2 YYNGEE. Trimming left V 3 bases short and J 4 bases short, with 16 bases between. The length of the CDR3 is 15 residues. The chain's CDR3 is CASSAPGVTSYGYTF. The CDR3 DNA sequence: TGTGCCAGCAGCGCCCCAGGGGTTACAAGCTATGGCTACACCTTC.

This chain joins TRBV27 and TRBJ2-7, with D possibly being TRBD1 (6 bases). Germline V gene lookup returns CDR1 MNHEY and CDR2 SMNVEV (reference sequence). This CDR3 region has 14 residues. V was cut by 2 bases and J by 5 bases, with 13 bases left in between. CDR3 amino acids: CASSLHHRDHEQYF. The CDR3, as DNA: TGTGCCAGCAGTTTACACCACAGGGACCACGAGCAGTACTTC.

The J gene is TRBJ1-1, the V gene TRBV9; 10 bases align to TRBD1. There are 14 residues in the CDR3. Unmatched junction bases numbered 5, after V lost 4 bases and J lost 5 bases. From germline, CDR1 is SGDLS and CDR2 YYNGEE. The CDR3 bases are TGTGCCAGCAGCCCCGACAGGGGGCGGACTGAAGCTTTCTTT. Protein sequence: CASSPDRGRTEAFF.

The chain carries TRBV9 and TRBJ2-7, with TRBD2 as a possible D gene (5 bases). Between the trimmed V and J ends, which lost 0 bases and 6 bases, there was a span of 13 bases. Germline assignment: CDR1 SGDLS and CDR2 YYNGEE. CDR3 length: 14 amino acids. The CDR3 DNA sequence: TGTGCCAGCAGCGTAGGAGGGAGTCGGGTCGAGCAGTACTTC. It is translated as CASSVGGSRVEQYF.

This clone has only a few counts. The chain joins TRBV18 to TRBJ1-4; TRBD1 aligns across 7 bases. Germline V gene data show CDR1 as KGHSH and CDR2 as LQKENI. This CDR3 is built from 15 residues. V lost 0 bases to trimming and J lost 11 bases; unmatched junction nucleotides: 9. In nucleotides, the CDR3 is TGTGCCAGCTCACCACCGTACGAGGGGGCTGAGAAACTGTTTTTT. Its translation: CASSPPYEGAEKLFF.

This sequence joins TRBV7-9 and TRBJ2-1; TRBD2 is a possible D gene (6 bases). CDR3 length: 14 residues. Germline values: CDR1 SEHNR, CDR2 FQNEAQ (reference sequence). V was cut by 11 bases and J by 4 bases, with 18 bases left in between. The CDR3 region has the DNA TGTGCCTCCGAGGGGACTGGAAAGTACAATGAGCAGTTCTTC. Translation gives CASEGTGKYNEQFF.

The chain uses TRBV4-1 and TRBJ1-1; 12 nucleotides align to TRBD1. V trimming: 5 bases; J trimming: 5 bases; junction bases outside the gene matches: 9. The V gene's germline CDR1 is MGHRA and CDR2 YSYEKL. The CDR3 runs to 16 residues. DNA of the CDR3: TGCGCCAGCAGCGACAGGGGACAGGGGGCTGGAACTGAAGCTTTCTTT. It translates to CASSDRGQGAGTEAFF.

The gene calls are TRBV9 and TRBJ1-2; tentatively, D is TRBD1 (5 bases). In germline, CDR1 is SGDLS, CDR2 YYNGEE. The ends were cut back, 4 bases at V and 6 bases at J, with 22 bases in the middle. The CDR3 sequence is 16 residues long. The CDR3 is CASSHTVTAEGHGYTF. For the CDR3, the DNA is TGTGCCAGCAGCCACACAGTTACGGCGGAGGGGCATGGCTACACCTTC.

V and J are TRBV5-1 and TRBJ2-3, with D possibly TRBD1 on 6 matching bases. Between the trimmed V and J ends, which lost 6 bases and 0 bases, there was a span of 20 bases. Germline V gene lookup returns CDR1 SGHRS and CDR2 YFSETQ. The CDR3 sequence is 17 residues long. The CDR3 loop reads CASKNTTGIHSTDTQYF. The DNA for the CDR3 is TGCGCCAGCAAAAACACCACAGGGATACATAGCACAGATACGCAGTATTTT.

The CDR3 DNA reads as TGTGCCAGCAACGGGGGACTGCCAACCTACGAGCAGTACTTC. Its protein product is CASNGGLPTYEQYF. The chain joins TRBV9 to TRBJ2-7; weak D call: TRBD2 (6 bases). The CDR3 is 14 amino acids. CDR1 and CDR2 (germline): SGDLS, YYNGEE. The V and J ends lost 6 bases and 2 bases respectively, with 15 bases between them.

The rearrangement links TRBV6-1 to TRBJ1-4; 7 nucleotides match TRBD1. The CDR3 consists of 13 residues. J was trimmed by 4 bases and V by 8 bases; bases with no gene match: 4. Germline V gene data show CDR1 as MNHNS and CDR2 as SASEGT. The CDR3: CASGGQINEKLFF. CDR3 DNA sequence: TGTGCCAGCGGGGGACAGATTAATGAAAAACTGTTTTTT.

This clone occurred a few times. The chain couples TRBV5-1 to TRBJ2-3; 9 positions match TRBD2. Looked up from germline, CDR1 is SGHRS and CDR2 is YFSETQ. J gave up 5 bases and V 6 bases, and 4 bases lay outside the gene matches. The length of the CDR3 is 13 residues. The CDR3 reads CASKSGRIDTQYF. The CDR3, as DNA: TGCGCCAGCAAAAGCGGGAGGATAGATACGCAGTATTTT.

This clone was observed once. V is TRBV7-2 and J is TRBJ2-7; TRBD2 aligns across 12 bases. The V segment lost 5 bases and the J segment 3 bases; nucleotides outside the gene matches: 5. The CDR3 extends over 15 amino acids. In germline, CDR1 is SGHTA, CDR2 FQGNSA. CDR3: CASSPRTSGNYEQYF. CDR3 coding DNA: TGTGCCAGCAGCCCTCGGACTAGCGGGAACTACGAGCAGTACTTC.